A single sample gave rise to the 23 T cell receptor beta chains below, sequenced in a study of CD4 T cells in relation to SARS-CoV-2 and coronaviruses. Data came from immunoSEQ multiplex PCR; TCRdb stores just in-frame clones and leaves some out. The sample shows tens of thousands of clones, roughly four fifths of them seen only once. The unexposed donors gave CD4+ T cells in about 2010-2019, prior to COVID-19. Isolation of CD4+ T cells took place after less than 13 days in culture. These receptors are not linked to any known antigen. Sequencing was carried out using CD4+ T cells from PBMCs, cultured in vitro. These receptors were collected from a human donor in good health.

The chain combines TRBV6-5 with TRBJ2-1; possible D gene TRBD1, 6 bases. Looked up from germline, CDR1 is MNHEY and CDR2 is SVGAGI. V lost 7 bases and J lost 0, with 10 bases in between. This CDR3 is 14 amino acids long. In DNA form, the CDR3 reads TGTGCCAGCACTCGGGACAACTCCTACAATGAGCAGTTCTTC. As protein: CASTRDNSYNEQFF.

V gene TRBV29-1 combines with J gene TRBJ1-1; 7 bases match TRBD1. In germline, CDR1 is SQVTM, CDR2 ANQGSEA. The CDR3 is made up of 13 amino acids. The V segment lost 5 bases and the J segment 0 bases; nucleotides outside the gene matches: 3. The CDR3 coding sequence is TGCAGCGTTAACAGGGGACTGAACACTGAAGCTTTCTTT. It encodes CSVNRGLNTEAFF. The variable domain in full, with the rest retrieved from reference TRBV29-1 and TRBJ1-1, is SAVISQKPSRDICQRGTSLTIQCQVDSQVTMMFWYRQQPGQSLTLIATANQGSEATYESGFVIDKFPISRPNLTFSTLTVSNMSPEDSSIYLCSVNRGLNTEAFFGQGTRLTVV.

This clone appeared once. The chain joins TRBV7-9 to TRBJ1-2; a weak D match, TRBD1 (5 bases). V shed 6 bases and J shed 6 bases, with 11 bases lying between them. The CDR3 contains 12 residues. Germline CDR1 reads SEHNR; CDR2 reads FQNEAQ (reference sequence). CDR3 in amino acids: CASSLDSHGYTF. The CDR3 bases are TGTGCCAGCAGTCTTGACAGTCATGGCTACACCTTC.

The chain links TRBV12-3 or TRBV12-4 to TRBJ1-1; TRBD1 might be the D (5 bases). Trimming removed 6 bases from V and 5 bases from J, with 13 bases in between. The CDR3 covers 13 residues. DNA for the CDR3: TGTGCCAGCAGCAAGGCCGGGGGGACTGAAGCTTTCTTT. This sequence encodes CASSKAGGTEAFF.

The V and J genes are TRBV29-1 and TRBJ1-2, with no clear D. Trimming shortened V by 0 bases and J by 6 bases, and 11 bases separated the two germline ends. Looked up from germline, CDR1 is SQVTM and CDR2 is ANQGSEA. The CDR3 consists of 13 residues. The DNA of the CDR3 is TGCAGCGTTGAAGAGGGAGGCTCAAATGGCTACACCTTC. It yields the protein CSVEEGGSNGYTF.

The CDR3 region is CASSWGNYNEQFF. CDR3 DNA sequence: TGTGCCAGCAGCTGGGGAAACTACAATGAGCAGTTCTTC. This chain connects TRBV7-9 to TRBJ2-1; D ambiguous. Germline lookup yields CDR1 SEHNR and CDR2 FQNEAQ (reference sequence). This CDR3 contains 13 residues. V dropped 4 bases and J dropped 3 bases, with 7 bases sitting between them.

The chain's CDR3 is CASSVGLAAPAGELFF. CDR3 in DNA: TGTGCCAGCAGCGTAGGCCTAGCGGCGCCAGCCGGGGAGCTGTTTTTT. The genes are TRBV9 and TRBJ2-2; 7 bases are a match to TRBD2. CDR1 is SGDLS, CDR2 YYNGEE, per germline. This CDR3 region has 16 residues. The trim removed 0 bases at V and 6 bases at J, leaving 8 bases unmatched.

This clone was seen just once. The chain recombines TRBV12-3 or TRBV12-4 with TRBJ1-2; possibly TRBD1 for D (5 bases). CDR3 size: 13 residues. Trimming pared 5 bases from V and 5 bases from J, leaving 12 bases between. The DNA for the CDR3 is TGTGCCAGCAGTCCCCACGGGGGGTATGGCTACACCTTC. This encodes CASSPHGGYGYTF.

The chain joins TRBV27 to TRBJ2-3; 10 bases agree with TRBD2. This CDR3 has 16 amino acids. V dropped 5 bases and J dropped 2; count of bases not matched to a gene: 7. Germline V CDR1 and CDR2: MNHEY, SMNVEV (reference sequence). CDR3 residues: CASSILAGGPTDTQYF. The CDR3 nucleotides read TGTGCCAGCAGTATCTTAGCGGGAGGACCCACAGATACGCAGTATTTT.

The table lists this clone with a count of one. This chain uses TRBV6-2 or TRBV6-3 with TRBJ2-1; D uncertain. The CDR3 runs 11 residues. V was pared by 6 bases and J by 5 bases, with 5 bases between. Germline CDR1 is MNHEY and CDR2 is SVGEGT. CDR3 coding DNA: TGTGCCAGCAGCCAGAACAATGAGCAGTTCTTC. Amino acids: CASSQNNEQFF.

The chain recombines TRBV14 with TRBJ2-3; D may correspond to TRBD1 or TRBD2 (6 bases each). With 4 bases removed from V and 6 bases from J, the gap between germline ends came to 20 bases. Germline CDR1 reads SGHDN; CDR2 reads FVKESK. This CDR3 is 16 amino acids long. Here the CDR3 DNA reads TGTGCCAGCAGCCGAAGAGGGGGGCCGGGGACGGATACGCAGTATTTT. This translates into CASSRRGGPGTDTQYF.

The V call is TRBV4-3, the J call TRBJ2-7; 11 bases line up with TRBD2. The CDR3 totals 15 residues. CDR1 is LGHNA and CDR2 is YSLEER in the germline V gene. V shed 2 bases and J 2 bases; nucleotides not matched to a gene: 2. Here the CDR3 reads CASSQLAGGAYEQYF. The CDR3 nucleotides read TGCGCCAGCAGCCAACTAGCGGGGGGCGCCTACGAGCAGTACTTC.

This clone has only a few counts. The chain employs TRBV2 and TRBJ1-1; D may be TRBD1 (6 bases). Deletions cut 6 bases from V and 1 base from J, with 9 bases between. The CDR3 length is 13 residues. Germline V lookup: CDR1 SNHLY, CDR2 FYNNEI. Here the CDR3 DNA reads TGTGCCAGCAGGAGGGGGAAGAACACTGAAGCTTTCTTT. Translating it yields CASRRGKNTEAFF.

V usage is TRBV4-1 and J usage is TRBJ2-7, with D perhaps matching TRBD1 (6 bases). Between the trimmed V and J ends, which lost 0 bases and 2 bases, there was a span of 8 bases. This CDR3 region has 14 residues. The germline V gene encodes CDR1 MGHRA and CDR2 YSYEKL. The CDR3 DNA sequence: TGCGCCAGCAGCCAAGATGGACAGACCTACGAGCAGTACTTC. Its translation is CASSQDGQTYEQYF.

The rearrangement joins TRBV3-1 (or the pseudogene TRBV3-2) to TRBJ2-7; no clear D. Germline lookup yields CDR1 LGHDT and CDR2 YNNKEL (reference sequence). Trimming stripped 1 base from V and 3 bases from J, with 10 bases between. The CDR3 is 14 residues long. The CDR3 loop reads CASSQVTWGYEQYF. DNA of the CDR3: TGTGCCAGCAGCCAAGTTACCTGGGGCTACGAGCAGTACTTC.

J is TRBJ2-1 and V is TRBV19; D remains ambiguous. The germline V gene has CDR1 LNHDA and CDR2 SQIVND (reference sequence). The CDR3 is 16 residues long. With 7 bases removed from V and 0 bases from J, the gap between germline ends came to 16 bases. CDR3 sequence (DNA): TGTGCCAGTACACCGCTGGCACCGAGCTCCTACAATGAGCAGTTCTTC. Protein sequence: CASTPLAPSSYNEQFF.

V and J are TRBV27 and TRBJ2-7; 8 nucleotides match TRBD1. The CDR3 is made up of 15 amino acids. Unmatched junction bases numbered 9, after V lost 6 bases and J lost 2 bases. The germline V gene has CDR1 MNHEY and CDR2 SMNVEV (reference sequence). The CDR3 region is CASSPDTGGPYEQYF. Written as DNA, the CDR3 is TGTGCCAGCAGCCCTGATACAGGGGGACCCTACGAGCAGTACTTC.

The CDR3 DNA sequence: TGCGCCAGCAGCTTGGTCGGGACTAGCGTCGAGCAGTTCTTC. This translates into CASSLVGTSVEQFF. This chain uses TRBV5-1 with TRBJ2-1; 10 nucleotides line up with TRBD2. The CDR3 loop spans 14 amino acids. CDR1 is SGHRS and CDR2 is YFSETQ in the germline V gene. The trim removed 0 bases at V and 10 bases at J, leaving 4 bases unmatched.

The J gene is TRBJ1-5, the V gene TRBV4-3, with TRBD1 identical over 10 bases. This CDR3 has 15 amino acids. V was pared by 4 bases and J by 4 bases, with 4 bases of the junction left unmatched. CDR1 and CDR2 (germline): LGHNA, YSLEER. The CDR3 DNA reads as TGCGCCAGCAGCCGAAGACAGGGGGCAAATCAGCCCCAGCATTTT. Protein sequence: CASSRRQGANQPQHF.

The chain employs TRBV6-5 and TRBJ1-2; D might be TRBD1 (5 bases). The germline CDR1 and CDR2 sequences are MNHEY and SVGAGI. V was clipped by 7 bases and J by 4 bases, with 16 bases between them. The CDR3 is made up of 14 amino acids. This CDR3 reads CASTRAGVGYGYTF. DNA of the CDR3: TGTGCCAGCACCCGGGCGGGGGTGGGCTATGGCTACACCTTC.

V and J are TRBV18 and TRBJ2-3, with TRBD2 matching 9 bases. The J segment lost 1 base and the V segment lost 0 bases, leaving 2 bases of the junction unmatched. CDR1 is KGHSH, CDR2 LQKENI, per germline. The CDR3 sequence is 16 residues long. The CDR3: CASSPPAGGGTDTQYF. The DNA for the CDR3 is TGTGCCAGCTCACCACCTGCGGGGGGGGGCACAGATACGCAGTATTTT.

This chain links TRBV6-4 with TRBJ1-1; 7 bases align to TRBD1. The CDR3 is 14 residues long. In germline, CDR1 is MRHNA, CDR2 SNTAGT. V lost 4 bases to trimming and J lost 11 bases; unmatched junction nucleotides: 13. The CDR3 reads CASSASRGAGWAFF. Here the CDR3 DNA reads TGTGCCAGCAGTGCTTCCAGGGGGGCAGGGTGGGCTTTCTTT.

In its sample, this clone was seen a few times. The chain is built from TRBV10-3 and TRBJ1-2, with D perhaps matching TRBD1 (6 bases). The CDR3 runs 16 residues. Trimming pared 0 bases from V and 7 bases from J, leaving 18 bases between. CDR1 and CDR2 (germline): ENHRY, SYGVKD. In DNA form, the CDR3 reads TGTGCCATCAGTGAGTCCCCCGGGCAGGGGAGTAGTGGCTACACCTTC. The encoded protein is CAISESPGQGSSGYTF.